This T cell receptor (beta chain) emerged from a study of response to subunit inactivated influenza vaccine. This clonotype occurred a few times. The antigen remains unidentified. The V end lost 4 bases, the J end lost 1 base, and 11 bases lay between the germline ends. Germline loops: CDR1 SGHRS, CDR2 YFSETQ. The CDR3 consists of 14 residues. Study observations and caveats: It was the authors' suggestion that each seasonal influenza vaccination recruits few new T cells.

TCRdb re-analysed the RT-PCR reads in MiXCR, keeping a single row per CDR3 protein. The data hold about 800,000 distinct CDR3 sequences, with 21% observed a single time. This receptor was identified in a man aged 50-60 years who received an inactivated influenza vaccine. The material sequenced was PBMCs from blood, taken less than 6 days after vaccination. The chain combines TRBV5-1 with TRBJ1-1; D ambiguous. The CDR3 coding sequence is TGCGCCAGCAGCATGCAGGTCCCGAACACTGAAGCTTTCTTT. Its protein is CASSMQVPNTEAFF.